This T cell receptor (beta chain) was recovered during a study of T cell responses to AZD1222 COVID-19 vaccine. Study details: Combined were second doses at about 4 or about 12 weeks.

Trimming removed 2 bases at V and 6 bases at J, with 11 bases between. Germline values: CDR1 SGHNT, CDR2 YENEEA. This CDR3 is built from 15 residues. Clones were read by immunoSEQ multiplex PCR, and TCRdb kept only the in-frame ones, dropping some. The sample consists of 150,000 to 180,000 clones, 90% of them appearing once. This rearrangement joins TRBV11-3 to TRBJ1-6; D is undetermined. The clonotype was recovered from an adult in good health. The sequences come from peripheral blood, collected on day 0 of AZD1222 vaccination. The chain's CDR3 is CASSLMMSRNSPLHF. The CDR3 DNA reads TGTGCCAGCAGCTTAATGATGTCCCGTAATTCACCCCTCCACTTT.